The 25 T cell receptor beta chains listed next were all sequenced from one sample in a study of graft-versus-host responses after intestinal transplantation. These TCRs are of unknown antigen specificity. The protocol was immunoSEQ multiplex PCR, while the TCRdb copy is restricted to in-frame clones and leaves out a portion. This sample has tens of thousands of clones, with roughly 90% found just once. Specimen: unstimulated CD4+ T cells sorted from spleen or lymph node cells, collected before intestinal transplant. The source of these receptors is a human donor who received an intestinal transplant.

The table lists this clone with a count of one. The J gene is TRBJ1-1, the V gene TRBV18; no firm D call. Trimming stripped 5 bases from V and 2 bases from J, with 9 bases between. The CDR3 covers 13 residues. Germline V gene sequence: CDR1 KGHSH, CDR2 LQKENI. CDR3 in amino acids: CASSLAPNTEAFF. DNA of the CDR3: TGTGCCAGCTCATTGGCACCTAACACTGAAGCTTTCTTT. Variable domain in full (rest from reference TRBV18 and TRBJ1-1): NAGVMQNPRHLVRRRGQEARLRCSPMKGHSHVYWYRQLPEEGLKFMVYLQKENIIDESGMPKERFSAEFPKEGPSILRIQQVVRGDSAAYFCASSLAPNTEAFFGQGTRLTVV.

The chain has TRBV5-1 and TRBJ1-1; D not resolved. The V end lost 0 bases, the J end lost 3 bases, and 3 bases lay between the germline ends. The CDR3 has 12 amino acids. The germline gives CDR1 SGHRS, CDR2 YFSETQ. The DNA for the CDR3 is TGCGCCAGCAGCTTGGGGCACACTGAAGCTTTCTTT. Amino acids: CASSLGHTEAFF.

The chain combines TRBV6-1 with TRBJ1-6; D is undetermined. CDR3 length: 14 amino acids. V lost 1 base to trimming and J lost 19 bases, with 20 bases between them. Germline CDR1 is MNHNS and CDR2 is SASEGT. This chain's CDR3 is CASSEVSAVPNCHF. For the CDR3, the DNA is TGTGCCAGCAGTGAAGTATCCGCGGTCCCCAATTGTCACTTT.

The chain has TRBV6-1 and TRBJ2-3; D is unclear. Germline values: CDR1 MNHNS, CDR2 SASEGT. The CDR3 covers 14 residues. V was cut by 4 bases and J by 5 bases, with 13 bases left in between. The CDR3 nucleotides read TGTGCCAGCAGTGCCCCTAGGATCCAAGATACGCAGTATTTT. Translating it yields CASSAPRIQDTQYF.

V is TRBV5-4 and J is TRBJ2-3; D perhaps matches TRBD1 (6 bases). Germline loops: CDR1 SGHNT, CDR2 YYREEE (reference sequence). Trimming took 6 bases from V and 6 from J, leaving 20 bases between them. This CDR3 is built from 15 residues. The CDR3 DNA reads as TGTGCCAGCACCCCGGTAGGGGGATTGCAGGATACGCAGTATTTT. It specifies CASTPVGGLQDTQYF.

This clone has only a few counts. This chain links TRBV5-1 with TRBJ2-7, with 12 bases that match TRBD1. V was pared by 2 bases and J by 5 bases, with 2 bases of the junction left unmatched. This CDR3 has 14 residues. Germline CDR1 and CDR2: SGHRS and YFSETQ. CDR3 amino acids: CASSFGTGGDEQYF. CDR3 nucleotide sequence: TGCGCCAGCAGCTTTGGGACAGGGGGCGACGAGCAGTACTTC.

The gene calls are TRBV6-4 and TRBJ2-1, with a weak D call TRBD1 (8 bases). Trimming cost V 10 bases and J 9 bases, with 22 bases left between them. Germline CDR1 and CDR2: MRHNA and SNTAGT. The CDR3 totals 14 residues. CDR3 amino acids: CATADREGGGEQFF. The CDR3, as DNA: TGTGCCACAGCGGACAGGGAGGGTGGAGGTGAGCAGTTCTTC.

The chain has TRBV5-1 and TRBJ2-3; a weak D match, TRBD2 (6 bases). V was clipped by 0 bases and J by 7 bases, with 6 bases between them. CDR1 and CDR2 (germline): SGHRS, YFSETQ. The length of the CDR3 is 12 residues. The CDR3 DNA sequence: TGCGCCAGCAGCTTGGGCGGGAATACGCAGTATTTT. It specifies CASSLGGNTQYF.

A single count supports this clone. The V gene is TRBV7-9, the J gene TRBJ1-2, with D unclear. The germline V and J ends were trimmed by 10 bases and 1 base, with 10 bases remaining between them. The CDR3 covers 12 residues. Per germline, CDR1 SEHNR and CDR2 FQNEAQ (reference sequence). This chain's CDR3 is CATSLFNYGYTF. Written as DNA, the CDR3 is TGTGCCACCTCCCTCTTTAACTATGGCTACACCTTC.

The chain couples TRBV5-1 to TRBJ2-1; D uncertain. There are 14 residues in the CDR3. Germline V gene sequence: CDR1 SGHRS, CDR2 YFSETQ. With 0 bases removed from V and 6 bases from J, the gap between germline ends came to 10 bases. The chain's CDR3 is CASSLGYSPNEQFF. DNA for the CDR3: TGCGCCAGCAGCTTGGGCTACTCCCCCAATGAGCAGTTCTTC. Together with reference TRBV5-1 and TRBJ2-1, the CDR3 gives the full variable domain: KAGVTQTPRYLIKTRGQQVTLSCSPISGHRSVSWYQQTPGQGLQFLFEYFSETQRNKGNFPGRFSGRQFSNSRSEMNVSTLELGDSALYLCASSLGYSPNEQFFGPGTRLTVL.

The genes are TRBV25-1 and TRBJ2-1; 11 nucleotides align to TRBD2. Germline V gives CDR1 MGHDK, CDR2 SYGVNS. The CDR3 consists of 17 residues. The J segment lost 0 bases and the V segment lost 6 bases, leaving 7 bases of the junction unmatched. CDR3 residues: CASRVAGGPGSYNEQFF. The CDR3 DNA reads TGTGCCAGCAGGGTAGCGGGGGGGCCGGGCTCCTACAATGAGCAGTTCTTC.

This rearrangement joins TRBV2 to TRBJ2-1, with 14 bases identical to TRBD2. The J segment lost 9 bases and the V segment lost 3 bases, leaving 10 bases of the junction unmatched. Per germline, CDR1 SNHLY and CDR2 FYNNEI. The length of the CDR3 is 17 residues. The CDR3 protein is CASSDYPTSGGGPEQFF. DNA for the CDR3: TGTGCCAGCAGTGACTACCCGACTAGCGGGGGGGGCCCTGAGCAGTTCTTC. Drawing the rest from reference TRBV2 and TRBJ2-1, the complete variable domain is EPEVTQTPSHQVTQMGQEVILRCVPISNHLYFYWYRQILGQKVEFLVSFYNNEISEKSEIFDDQFSVERPDGSNFTLKIRSTKLEDSAMYFCASSDYPTSGGGPEQFFGPGTRLTVL.

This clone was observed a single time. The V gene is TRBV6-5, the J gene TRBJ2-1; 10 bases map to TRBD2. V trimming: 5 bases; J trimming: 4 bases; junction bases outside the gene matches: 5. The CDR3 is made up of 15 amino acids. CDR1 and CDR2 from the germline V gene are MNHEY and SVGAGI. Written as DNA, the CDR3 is TGTGCCAGCAGTCCTAGCGGGGGACTTTACAATGAGCAGTTCTTC. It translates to CASSPSGGLYNEQFF.

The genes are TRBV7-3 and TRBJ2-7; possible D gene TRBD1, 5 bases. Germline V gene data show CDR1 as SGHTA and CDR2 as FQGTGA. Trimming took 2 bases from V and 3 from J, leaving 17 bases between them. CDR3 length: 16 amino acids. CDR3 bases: TGTGCCAGCAGCTTAGCCCTAACAGGTGCAGGCTACGAGCAGTACTTC. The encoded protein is CASSLALTGAGYEQYF.

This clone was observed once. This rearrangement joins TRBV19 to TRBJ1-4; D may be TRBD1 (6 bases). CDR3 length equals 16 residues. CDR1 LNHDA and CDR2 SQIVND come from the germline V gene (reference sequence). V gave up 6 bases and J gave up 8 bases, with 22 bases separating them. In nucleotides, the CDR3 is TGTGCCAGTAGCAACTATAGGCCAGGGGTGGGGGAAAAACTGTTTTTT. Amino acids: CASSNYRPGVGEKLFF.

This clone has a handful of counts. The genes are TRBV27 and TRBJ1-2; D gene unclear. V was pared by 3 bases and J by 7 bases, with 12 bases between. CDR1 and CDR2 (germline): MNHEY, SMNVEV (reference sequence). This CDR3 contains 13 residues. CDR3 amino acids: CASSFSERGGYTF. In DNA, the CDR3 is TGTGCCAGCAGTTTTTCCGAGCGCGGTGGCTACACCTTC.

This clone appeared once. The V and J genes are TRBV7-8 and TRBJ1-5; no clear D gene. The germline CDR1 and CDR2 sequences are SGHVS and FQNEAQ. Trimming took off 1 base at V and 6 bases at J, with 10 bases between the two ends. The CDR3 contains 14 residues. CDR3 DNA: TGTGCCAGCAGCTTAGTGGAGGGAGTTCAGCCCCAGCATTTT. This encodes CASSLVEGVQPQHF.

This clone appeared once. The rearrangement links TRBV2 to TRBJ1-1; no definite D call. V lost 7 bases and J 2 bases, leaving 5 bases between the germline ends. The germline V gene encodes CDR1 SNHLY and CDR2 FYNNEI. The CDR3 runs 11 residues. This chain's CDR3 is CASTLNTEAFF. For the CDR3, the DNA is TGTGCCAGCACCCTAAACACTGAAGCTTTCTTT.

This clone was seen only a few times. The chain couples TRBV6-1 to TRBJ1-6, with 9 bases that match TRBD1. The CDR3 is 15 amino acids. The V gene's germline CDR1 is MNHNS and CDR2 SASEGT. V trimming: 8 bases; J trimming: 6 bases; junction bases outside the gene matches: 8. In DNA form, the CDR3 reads TGTGCCAGCGGCAGGACAGGGGATGGTAATTCACCCCTCCACTTT. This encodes CASGRTGDGNSPLHF.

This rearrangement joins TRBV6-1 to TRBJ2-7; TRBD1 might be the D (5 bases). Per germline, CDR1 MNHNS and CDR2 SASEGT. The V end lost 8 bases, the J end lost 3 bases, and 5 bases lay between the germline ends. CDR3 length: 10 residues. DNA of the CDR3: TGTGCCAGCGGACACTACGAGCAGTACTTC. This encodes CASGHYEQYF.

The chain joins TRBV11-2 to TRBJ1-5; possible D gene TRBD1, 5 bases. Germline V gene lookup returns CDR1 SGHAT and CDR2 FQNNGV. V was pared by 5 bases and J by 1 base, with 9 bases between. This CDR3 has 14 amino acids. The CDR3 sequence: CASSKDRSNQPQHF. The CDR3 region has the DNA TGTGCCAGCAGCAAAGACAGAAGCAATCAGCCCCAGCATTTT.

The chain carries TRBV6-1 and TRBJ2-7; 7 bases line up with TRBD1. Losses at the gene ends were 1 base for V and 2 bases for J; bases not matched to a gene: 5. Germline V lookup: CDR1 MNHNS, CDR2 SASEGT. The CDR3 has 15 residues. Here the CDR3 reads CASSEVPGGPYEQYF. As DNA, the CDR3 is TGTGCCAGCAGTGAAGTTCCAGGGGGACCCTACGAGCAGTACTTC.

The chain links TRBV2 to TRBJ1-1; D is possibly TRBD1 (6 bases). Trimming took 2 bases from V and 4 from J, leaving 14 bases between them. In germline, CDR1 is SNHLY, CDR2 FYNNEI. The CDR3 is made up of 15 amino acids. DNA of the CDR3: TGTGCCAGCAGTGAAAACCTAGGGGGTGGCACTGAAGCTTTCTTT. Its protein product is CASSENLGGGTEAFF.

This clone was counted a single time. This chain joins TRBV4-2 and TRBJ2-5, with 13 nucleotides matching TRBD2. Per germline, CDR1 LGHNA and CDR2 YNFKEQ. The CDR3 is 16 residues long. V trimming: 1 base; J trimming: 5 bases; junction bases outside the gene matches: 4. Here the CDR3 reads CASSQGPGLAGETQYF. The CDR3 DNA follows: TGTGCCAGCAGCCAAGGCCCGGGACTAGCGGGGGAGACCCAGTACTTC.

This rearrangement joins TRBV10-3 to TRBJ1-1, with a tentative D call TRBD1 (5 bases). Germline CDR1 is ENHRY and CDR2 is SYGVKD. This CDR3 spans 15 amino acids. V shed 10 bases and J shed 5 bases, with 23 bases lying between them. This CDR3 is CATREEGKLETEAFF. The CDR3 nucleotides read TGTGCCACCCGGGAGGAGGGGAAATTGGAAACTGAAGCTTTCTTT.